This T cell receptor beta chain was found in a study of blood T cells in healthy people across ages. A second PCR, run for about 7 to 11 cycles, used a sample-barcoded 5' primer plus a J-beta primer mix. A single record per CDR3 protein comes from TCRdb applying MiXCR to the 5' RACE reads. The repertoire consists of some 640,000 distinct CDR3 sequences, with over 45% occurring once and the leading ten covering about 32%. This clonotype was observed a single time. The antigen remains undetermined. Broader study findings: Samples with more naive T cells showed higher observed beta diversity.

The receptor's source is a woman aged 60 to 75 in good health. Material: blood.

As DNA, the CDR3 is TGCGCCAGCAGCCCGGCCCGACTAGCCTACAATGAGCAGTTCTTC. This codes for CASSPARLAYNEQFF. V gene TRBV5-1 combines with J gene TRBJ2-1; maybe TRBD2 (6 bases). Trimming pared 4 bases from V and 2 bases from J, leaving 13 bases between. From germline, CDR1 is SGHRS and CDR2 YFSETQ. The CDR3 runs 15 residues.